These 13 T cell receptor beta chains came from one sample sequenced in a study of shared clonotypes between healthy human individuals. It was CD45RO-negative cells, positively selected for CCR7, that made up naive CD8 cells, with terminally differentiated effector memory CD45RA+ cells excluded. The table came from immunoSEQ multiplex PCR; TCRdb's copy has only in-frame clones and leaves some out. Among around 1.9 million clones listed, approximately 94% were seen once. Sequencing used naive CD8+ T cells from PBMCs. The receptor set was obtained from a man in his late teens or twenties in good health. Some clones in this sample may be carry-over from other donors' samples.

This sequence joins TRBV27 and TRBJ2-3; D unclear. This CDR3 region has 14 residues. Looked up from germline, CDR1 is MNHEY and CDR2 is SMNVEV (reference sequence). V dropped 4 bases and J dropped 2 bases, with 10 bases sitting between them. CDR3 in DNA: TGTGCCAGCAGTTCGACCCTGTACACAGATACGCAGTATTTT. Protein: CASSSTLYTDTQYF.

A remark on this clone: The same CDR3 is also encoded by other DNA sequences in this sample. The V and J genes are TRBV7-6 and TRBJ2-1; TRBD1 might be the D (5 bases). The CDR3 is made up of 15 amino acids. Germline V gene sequence: CDR1 SGHVS, CDR2 FNYEAQ. The V and J ends lost 5 bases and 2 bases respectively, with 13 bases between them. The CDR3 loop is CASSPGRAPYNEQFF. The CDR3 nucleotides are TGTGCCAGCAGCCCCGGCAGGGCGCCCTACAATGAGCAGTTCTTC.

The V call is TRBV9, the J call TRBJ1-2, with D perhaps TRBD1 (6 bases). Trimming shortened V by 4 bases and J by 5 bases, and 18 bases separated the two germline ends. The CDR3 is 15 residues long. Germline CDR1 is SGDLS and CDR2 is YYNGEE. As DNA, the CDR3 is TGTGCCAGCAGCTTTGGGGACACCCTGGGATATGGCTACACCTTC. Residues: CASSFGDTLGYGYTF.

This rearrangement joins TRBV5-4 to TRBJ1-2; the D gene is possibly TRBD1 (5 bases). V gave up 6 bases and J gave up 7 bases, with 13 bases separating them. Germline V gives CDR1 SGHNT, CDR2 YYREEE (reference sequence). The length of the CDR3 is 12 residues. The CDR3 spells CASTSGGGGYTF. The CDR3 bases are TGTGCCAGCACGTCGGGGGGTGGTGGCTACACCTTC.

This sequence joins TRBV7-8 and TRBJ2-5; TRBD2 might be the D (7 bases). The V gene's germline CDR1 is SGHVS and CDR2 FQNEAQ. This CDR3 comprises 17 residues. V lost 2 bases to trimming and J lost 4 bases, with 20 bases between them. In DNA form, the CDR3 reads TGTGCCAGCAGCTTAAGATGGCGGGAGATAGGGGGAGAGACCCAGTACTTC. Its translation: CASSLRWREIGGETQYF.

The V gene is TRBV19, the J gene TRBJ2-1; possibly TRBD1 for D (5 bases). With 0 bases removed from V and 12 bases from J, the gap between germline ends came to 12 bases. Germline V gene lookup returns CDR1 LNHDA and CDR2 SQIVND (reference sequence). The CDR3 is 13 residues long. The CDR3 region is CASSIDQGLSQFF. Written as DNA, the CDR3 is TGTGCCAGTAGTATAGATCAGGGTCTATCGCAGTTCTTC.

The CDR3 nucleotides are TGTGCCAGTAGCCCATGGGTTGGTAGGGAAAAACTGTTTTTT. This sequence encodes CASSPWVGREKLFF. V and J are TRBV19 and TRBJ1-4; no reliable D call. This CDR3 spans 14 amino acids. Trimming cost V 6 bases and J 8 bases, with 16 bases left between them. Per germline, CDR1 LNHDA and CDR2 SQIVND (reference sequence).

The rearrangement links TRBV7-9 to TRBJ2-5; TRBD1 aligns across 7 bases. This CDR3 comprises 16 residues. Looked up from germline, CDR1 is SEHNR and CDR2 is FQNEAQ (reference sequence). Unmatched junction bases numbered 8, after V lost 4 bases and J lost 0 bases. The CDR3 DNA sequence: TGTGCCAGCAGCTCACGGACAGGCATGTACCAAGAGACCCAGTACTTC. Translated: CASSSRTGMYQETQYF.

For this clone: Germline and junction disagree at one end, which may indicate a read error. The rearrangement joins TRBV11-1 to TRBJ2-1; 7 bases match TRBD2. Germline-derived CDR1 and CDR2 are SGHAT and FQDESV (reference sequence). The CDR3 loop spans 14 amino acids. The CDR3 DNA reads as TGTGCCAGCAGCCTAGCGGATGAATACAATGAGCAGTTCTTC. Its translation is CASSLADEYNEQFF.

This clone was seen just once. The chain links TRBV29-1 to TRBJ2-1, with D unclear. CDR3 length: 10 residues. CDR1 is SQVTM and CDR2 is ANQGSEA in the germline V gene. The ends were cut back, 6 bases at V and 9 bases at J, with 9 bases in the middle. This CDR3 is CSVGGFEQFF. Here the CDR3 DNA reads TGCAGCGTGGGCGGATTTGAGCAGTTCTTC.

The rearrangement uses TRBV10-2 and TRBJ1-1; no clear D gene. V was clipped by 6 bases and J by 4 bases, with 12 bases between them. The V gene's germline CDR1 is WSHSY and CDR2 SAAADI. The CDR3 length is 13 residues. The CDR3 here is CASRRGVGTEAFF. The DNA of the CDR3 is TGCGCCAGCAGGAGAGGAGTAGGCACTGAAGCTTTCTTT.

The chain links TRBV11-2 to TRBJ2-7, with 12 bases that match TRBD2. The CDR3 has 16 amino acids. Losses at the gene ends were 3 bases for V and 0 bases for J; bases not matched to a gene: 3. CDR1 is SGHAT, CDR2 FQNNGV, per germline. Written as DNA, the CDR3 is TGTGCCAGCAGCTTTGGACTAGCGGGAAGCTCCTACGAGCAGTACTTC. It codes for CASSFGLAGSSYEQYF.

The V and J genes are TRBV29-1 and TRBJ1-1, with TRBD1 as a possible D gene (6 bases). V was trimmed by 3 bases and J by 10 bases, leaving 15 bases between them. The CDR3 extends over 12 amino acids. Germline V CDR1 and CDR2: SQVTM, ANQGSEA. In nucleotides, the CDR3 is TGCAGCGTTGATGTCGCGGGGGCTGCAGCTTTCTTT. Protein: CSVDVAGAAAFF.